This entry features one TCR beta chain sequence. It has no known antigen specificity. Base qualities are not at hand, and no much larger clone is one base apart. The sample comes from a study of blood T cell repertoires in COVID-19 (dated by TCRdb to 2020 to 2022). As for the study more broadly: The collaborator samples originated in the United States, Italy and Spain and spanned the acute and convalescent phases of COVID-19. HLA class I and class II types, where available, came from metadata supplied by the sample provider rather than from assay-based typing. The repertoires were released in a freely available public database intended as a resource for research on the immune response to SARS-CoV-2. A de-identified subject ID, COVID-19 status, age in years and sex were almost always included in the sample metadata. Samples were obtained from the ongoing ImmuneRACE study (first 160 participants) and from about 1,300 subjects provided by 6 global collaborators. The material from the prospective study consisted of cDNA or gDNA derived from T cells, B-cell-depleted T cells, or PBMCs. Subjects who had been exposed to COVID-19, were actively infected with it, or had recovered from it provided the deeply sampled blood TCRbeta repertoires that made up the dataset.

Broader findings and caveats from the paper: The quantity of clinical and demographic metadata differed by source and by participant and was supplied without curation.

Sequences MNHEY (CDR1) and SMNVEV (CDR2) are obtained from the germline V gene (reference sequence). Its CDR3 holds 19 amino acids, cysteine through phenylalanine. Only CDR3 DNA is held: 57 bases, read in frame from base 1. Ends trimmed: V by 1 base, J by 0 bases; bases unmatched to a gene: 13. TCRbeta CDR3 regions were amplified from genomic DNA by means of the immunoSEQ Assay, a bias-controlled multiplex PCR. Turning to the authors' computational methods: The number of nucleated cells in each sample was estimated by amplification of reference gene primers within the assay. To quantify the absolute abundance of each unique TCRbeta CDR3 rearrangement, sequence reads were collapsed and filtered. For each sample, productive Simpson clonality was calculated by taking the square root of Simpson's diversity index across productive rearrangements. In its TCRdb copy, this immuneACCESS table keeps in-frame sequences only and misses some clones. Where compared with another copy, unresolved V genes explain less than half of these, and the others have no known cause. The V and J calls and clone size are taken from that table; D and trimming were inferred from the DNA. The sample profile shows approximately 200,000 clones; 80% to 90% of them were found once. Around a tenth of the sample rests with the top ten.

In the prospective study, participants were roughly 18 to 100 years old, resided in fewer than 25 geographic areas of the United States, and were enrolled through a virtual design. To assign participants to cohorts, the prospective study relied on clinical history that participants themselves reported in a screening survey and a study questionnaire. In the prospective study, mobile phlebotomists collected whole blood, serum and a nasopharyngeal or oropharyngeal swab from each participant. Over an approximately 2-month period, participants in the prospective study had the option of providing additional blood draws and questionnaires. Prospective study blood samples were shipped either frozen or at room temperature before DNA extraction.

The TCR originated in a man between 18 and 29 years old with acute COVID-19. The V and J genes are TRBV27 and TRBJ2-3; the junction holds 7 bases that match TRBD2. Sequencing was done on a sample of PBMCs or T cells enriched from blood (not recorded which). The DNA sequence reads TGTGCCAGCAGTTTATACCTAGCGGAACCCCACCCTAGCACAGATACGCAGTATTTT. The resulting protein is CASSLYLAEPHPSTDTQYF.